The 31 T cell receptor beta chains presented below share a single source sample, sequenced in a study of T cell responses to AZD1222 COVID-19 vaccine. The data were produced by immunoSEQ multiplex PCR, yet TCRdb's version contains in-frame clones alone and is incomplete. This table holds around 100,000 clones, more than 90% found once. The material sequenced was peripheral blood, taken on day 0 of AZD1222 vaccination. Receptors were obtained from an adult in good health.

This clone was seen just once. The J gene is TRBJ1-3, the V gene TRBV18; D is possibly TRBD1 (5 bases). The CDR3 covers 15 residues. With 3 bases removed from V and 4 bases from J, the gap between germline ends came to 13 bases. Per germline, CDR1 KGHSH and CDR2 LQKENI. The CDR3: CASSPGTASGNTIYF. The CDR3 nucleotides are TGTGCCAGCTCACCCGGGACGGCGTCGGGAAACACCATATATTTT.

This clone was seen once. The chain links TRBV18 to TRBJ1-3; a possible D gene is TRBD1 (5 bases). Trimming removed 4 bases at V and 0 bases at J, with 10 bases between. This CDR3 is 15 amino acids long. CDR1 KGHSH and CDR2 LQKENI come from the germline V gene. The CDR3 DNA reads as TGTGCCAGCTCACGCAGGGCCGACTCTGGAAACACCATATATTTT. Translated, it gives CASSRRADSGNTIYF.

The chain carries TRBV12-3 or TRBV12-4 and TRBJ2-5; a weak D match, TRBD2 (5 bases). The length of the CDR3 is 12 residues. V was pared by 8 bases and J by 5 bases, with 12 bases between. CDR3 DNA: TGTGCCAGCGGATTGACTACGGAGACCCAGTACTTC. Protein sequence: CASGLTTETQYF.

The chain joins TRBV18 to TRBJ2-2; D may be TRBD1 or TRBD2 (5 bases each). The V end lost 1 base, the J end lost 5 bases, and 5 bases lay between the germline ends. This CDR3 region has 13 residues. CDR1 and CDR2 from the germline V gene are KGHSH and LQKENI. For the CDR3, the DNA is TGTGCCAGCTCACCACGGGGGACCGGGGAGCTGTTTTTT. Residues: CASSPRGTGELFF.

The chain's CDR3 is CASSPRTGDSPLHF. CDR3 nucleotide sequence: TGTGCCAGCAGCCCCCGGACAGGGGACTCACCCCTCCACTTT. V gene TRBV7-2 combines with J gene TRBJ1-6; TRBD1 agrees at 9 bases. CDR1 SGHTA and CDR2 FQGNSA come from the germline V gene. This CDR3 comprises 14 residues. The trim removed 5 bases at V and 10 bases at J, leaving 6 bases unmatched.

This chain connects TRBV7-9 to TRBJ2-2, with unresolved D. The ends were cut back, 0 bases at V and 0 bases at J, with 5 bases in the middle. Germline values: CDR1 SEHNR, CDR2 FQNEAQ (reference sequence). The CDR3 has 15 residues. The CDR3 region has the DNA TGTGCCAGCAGCTTAGCAGGACCGAACACCGGGGAGCTGTTTTTT. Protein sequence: CASSLAGPNTGELFF.

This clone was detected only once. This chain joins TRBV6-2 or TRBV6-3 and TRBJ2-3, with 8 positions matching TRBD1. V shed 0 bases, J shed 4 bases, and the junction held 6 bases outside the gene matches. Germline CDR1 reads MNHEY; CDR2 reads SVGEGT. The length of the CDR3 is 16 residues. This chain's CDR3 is CASSYSLTGEPDTQYF. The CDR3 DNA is TGTGCCAGCAGTTACTCCTTGACAGGGGAGCCAGATACGCAGTATTTT.

CDR3 sequence reads: CATSRDRLAGGNEQFF. The CDR3 region has the DNA TGTGCCACCAGCAGAGATCGCCTAGCGGGGGGGAATGAGCAGTTCTTC. This chain joins TRBV15 and TRBJ2-1; 12 bases are a match to TRBD2. The CDR3 consists of 16 residues. Germline CDR1 and CDR2: LNHNV and YYDKDF (reference sequence). V trimming: 0 bases; J trimming: 7 bases; junction bases outside the gene matches: 4.

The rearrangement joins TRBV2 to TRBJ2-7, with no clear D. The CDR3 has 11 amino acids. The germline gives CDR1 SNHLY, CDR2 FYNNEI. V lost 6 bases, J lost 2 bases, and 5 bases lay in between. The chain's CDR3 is CASRRTYEQYF. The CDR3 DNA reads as TGTGCCAGCAGGCGAACCTACGAGCAGTACTTC.

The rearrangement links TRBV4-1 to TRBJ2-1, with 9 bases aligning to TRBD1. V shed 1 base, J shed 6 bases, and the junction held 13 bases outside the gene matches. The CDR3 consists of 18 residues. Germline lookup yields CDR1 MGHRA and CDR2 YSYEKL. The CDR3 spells CASSQAGDRALVFNEQFF. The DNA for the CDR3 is TGCGCCAGCAGCCAAGCAGGGGACAGGGCTCTGGTCTTCAATGAGCAGTTCTTC.

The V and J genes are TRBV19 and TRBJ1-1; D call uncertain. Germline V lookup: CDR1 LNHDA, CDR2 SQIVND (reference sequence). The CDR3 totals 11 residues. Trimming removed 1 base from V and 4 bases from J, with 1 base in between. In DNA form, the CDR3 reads TGTGCCAGTAGTATAGCCACTGAAGCTTTCTTT. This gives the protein CASSIATEAFF.

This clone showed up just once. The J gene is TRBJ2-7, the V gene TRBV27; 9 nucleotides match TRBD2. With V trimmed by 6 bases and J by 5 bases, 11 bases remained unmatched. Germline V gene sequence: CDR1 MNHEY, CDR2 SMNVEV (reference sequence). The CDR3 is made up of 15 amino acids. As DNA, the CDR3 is TGTGCCAGCAGATCAAGCGGGGGGCCGGGCAACGAGCAGTACTTC. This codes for CASRSSGGPGNEQYF.

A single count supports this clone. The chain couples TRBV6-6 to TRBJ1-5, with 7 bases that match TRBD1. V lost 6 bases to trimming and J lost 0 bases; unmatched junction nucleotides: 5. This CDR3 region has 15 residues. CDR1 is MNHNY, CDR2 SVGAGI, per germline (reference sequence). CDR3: CASRAGGYSNQPQHF. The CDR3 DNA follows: TGTGCCAGCAGGGCAGGGGGATATAGCAATCAGCCCCAGCATTTT.

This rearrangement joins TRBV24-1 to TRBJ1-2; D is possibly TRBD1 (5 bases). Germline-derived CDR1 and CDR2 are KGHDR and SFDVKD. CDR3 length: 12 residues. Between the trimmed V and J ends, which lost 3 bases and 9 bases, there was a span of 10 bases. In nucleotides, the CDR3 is TGTGCCACCAGTGATGCAAGGGGCAGCTACACCTTC. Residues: CATSDARGSYTF.

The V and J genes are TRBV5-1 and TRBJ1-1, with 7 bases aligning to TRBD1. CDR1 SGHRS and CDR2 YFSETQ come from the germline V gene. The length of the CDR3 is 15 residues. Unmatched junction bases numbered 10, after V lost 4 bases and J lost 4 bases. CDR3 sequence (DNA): TGCGCCAGCAGCCCGGGACAGTTTGATGGCACTGAAGCTTTCTTT. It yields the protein CASSPGQFDGTEAFF. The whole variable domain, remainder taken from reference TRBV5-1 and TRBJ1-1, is KAGVTQTPRYLIKTRGQQVTLSCSPISGHRSVSWYQQTPGQGLQFLFEYFSETQRNKGNFPGRFSGRQFSNSRSEMNVSTLELGDSALYLCASSPGQFDGTEAFFGQGTRLTVV.

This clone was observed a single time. Here the CDR3 reads CASSPMTGGNDEQYF. The CDR3 DNA sequence: TGTGCCAGCAGCCCCATGACAGGGGGAAATGACGAGCAGTACTTC. This rearrangement joins TRBV11-2 to TRBJ2-7; 9 bases map to TRBD1. Germline CDR1 SGHAT, CDR2 FQNNGV. V shed 5 bases and J 5 bases; nucleotides not matched to a gene: 10. This CDR3 contains 15 residues. The variable domain in full, with the rest retrieved from reference TRBV11-2 and TRBJ2-7, is EAGVAQSPRYKIIEKRQSVAFWCNPISGHATLYWYQQILGQGPKLLIQFQNNGVVDDSQLPKDRFSAERLKGVDSTLKIQPAKLEDSAVYLCASSPMTGGNDEQYFGPGTRLTVT.

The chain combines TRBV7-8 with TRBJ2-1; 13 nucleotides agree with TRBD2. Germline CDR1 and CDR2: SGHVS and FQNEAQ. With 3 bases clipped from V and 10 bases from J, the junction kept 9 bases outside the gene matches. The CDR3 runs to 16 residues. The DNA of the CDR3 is TGTGCCAGCAGCTTTAGGACTAGCGGGGGCCCCAACGAGCAGTTCTTC. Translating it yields CASSFRTSGGPNEQFF.

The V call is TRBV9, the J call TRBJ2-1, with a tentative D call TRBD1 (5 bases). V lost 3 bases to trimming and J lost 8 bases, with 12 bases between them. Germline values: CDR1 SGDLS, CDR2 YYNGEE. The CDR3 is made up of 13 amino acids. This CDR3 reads CASSGTGFDEQFF. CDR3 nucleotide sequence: TGTGCCAGCAGCGGCACAGGATTTGATGAGCAGTTCTTC.

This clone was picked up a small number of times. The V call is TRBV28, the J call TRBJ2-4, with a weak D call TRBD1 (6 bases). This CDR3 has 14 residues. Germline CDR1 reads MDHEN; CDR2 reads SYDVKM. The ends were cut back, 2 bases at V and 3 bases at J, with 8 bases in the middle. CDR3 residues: CASSLGGVKNIQYF. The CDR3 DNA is TGTGCCAGCAGTTTAGGGGGCGTCAAAAACATTCAGTACTTC.

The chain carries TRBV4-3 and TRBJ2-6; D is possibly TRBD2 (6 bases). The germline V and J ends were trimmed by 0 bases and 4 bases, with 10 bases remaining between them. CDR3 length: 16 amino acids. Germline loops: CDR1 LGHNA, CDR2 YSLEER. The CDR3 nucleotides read TGCGCCAGCAGCCAAGAGGCGGGGCCCGGGGCCAACGTCCTGACTTTC. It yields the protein CASSQEAGPGANVLTF.

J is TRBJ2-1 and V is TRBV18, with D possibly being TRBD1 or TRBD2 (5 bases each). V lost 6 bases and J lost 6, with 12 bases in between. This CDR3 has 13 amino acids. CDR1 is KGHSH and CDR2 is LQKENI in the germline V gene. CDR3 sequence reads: CASSPGAANEQFF. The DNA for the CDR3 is TGTGCCAGCTCGCCCGGGGCAGCCAATGAGCAGTTCTTC. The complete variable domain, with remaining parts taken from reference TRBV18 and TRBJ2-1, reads NAGVMQNPRHLVRRRGQEARLRCSPMKGHSHVYWYRQLPEEGLKFMVYLQKENIIDESGMPKERFSAEFPKEGPSILRIQQVVRGDSAAYFCASSPGAANEQFFGPGTRLTVL.

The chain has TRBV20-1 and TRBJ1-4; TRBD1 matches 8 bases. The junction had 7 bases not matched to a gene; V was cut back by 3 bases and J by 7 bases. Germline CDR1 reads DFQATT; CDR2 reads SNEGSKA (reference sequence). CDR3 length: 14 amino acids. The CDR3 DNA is TGCAGTGCTAGTATGGCAGGGGGCTTTGAAAAACTGTTTTTT. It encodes CSASMAGGFEKLFF.

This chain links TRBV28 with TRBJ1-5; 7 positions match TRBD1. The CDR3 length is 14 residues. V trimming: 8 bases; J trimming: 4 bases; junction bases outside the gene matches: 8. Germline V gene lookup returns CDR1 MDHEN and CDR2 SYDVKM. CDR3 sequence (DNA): TGTGCCAGCGGCTCCGGGACAGCTAATCAGCCCCAGCATTTT. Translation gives CASGSGTANQPQHF.

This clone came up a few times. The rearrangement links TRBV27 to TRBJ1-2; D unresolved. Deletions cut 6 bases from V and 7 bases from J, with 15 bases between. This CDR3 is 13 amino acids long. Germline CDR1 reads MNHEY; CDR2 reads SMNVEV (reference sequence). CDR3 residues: CASSTTAWGGYTF. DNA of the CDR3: TGTGCCAGCAGCACGACGGCTTGGGGTGGCTACACCTTC.

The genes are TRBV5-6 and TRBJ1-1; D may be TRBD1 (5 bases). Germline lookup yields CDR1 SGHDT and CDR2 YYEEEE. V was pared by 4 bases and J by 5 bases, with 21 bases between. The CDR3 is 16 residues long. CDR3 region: CASSIAGTPLRTEAFF. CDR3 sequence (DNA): TGTGCCAGCAGCATAGCCGGGACTCCCCTGAGGACTGAAGCTTTCTTT.

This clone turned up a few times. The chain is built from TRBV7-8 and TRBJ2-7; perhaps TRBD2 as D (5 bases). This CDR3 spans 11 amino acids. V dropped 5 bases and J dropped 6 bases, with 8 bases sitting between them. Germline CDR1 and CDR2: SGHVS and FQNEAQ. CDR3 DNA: TGTGCCAGCAGCCCCCGGGGCGAGCAGTACTTC. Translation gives CASSPRGEQYF. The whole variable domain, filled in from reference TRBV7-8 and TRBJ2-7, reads GAGVSQSPRYKVAKRGQDVALRCDPISGHVSLFWYQQALGQGPEFLTYFQNEAQLDKSGLPSDRFFAERPEGSVSTLKIQRTQQEDSAVYLCASSPRGEQYFGPGTRLTVT.

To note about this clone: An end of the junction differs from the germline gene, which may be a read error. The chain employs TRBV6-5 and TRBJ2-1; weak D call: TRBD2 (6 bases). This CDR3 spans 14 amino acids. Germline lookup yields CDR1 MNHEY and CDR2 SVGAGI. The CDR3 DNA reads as TGTGCCTGCAGGGACTCTCTTTCCTACAATGAGCAGTTCTTC. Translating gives CACRDSLSYNEQFF.

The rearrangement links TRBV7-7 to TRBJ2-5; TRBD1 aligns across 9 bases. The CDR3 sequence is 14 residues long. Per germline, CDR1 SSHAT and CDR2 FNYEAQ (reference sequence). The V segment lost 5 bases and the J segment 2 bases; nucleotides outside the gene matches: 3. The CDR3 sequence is CASSGQGPQETQYF. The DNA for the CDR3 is TGTGCCAGCAGCGGACAGGGGCCGCAAGAGACCCAGTACTTC.

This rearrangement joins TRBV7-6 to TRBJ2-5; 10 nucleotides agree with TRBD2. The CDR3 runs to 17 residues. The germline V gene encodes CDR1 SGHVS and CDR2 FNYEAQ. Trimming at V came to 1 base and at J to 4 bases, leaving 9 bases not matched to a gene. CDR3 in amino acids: CASSLVTSGRARETQYF. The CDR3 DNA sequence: TGTGCCAGCAGCTTAGTAACGAGCGGGAGGGCCCGAGAGACCCAGTACTTC. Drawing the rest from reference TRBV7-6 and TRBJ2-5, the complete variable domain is GAGVSQSPRYKVTKRGQDVALRCDPISGHVSLYWYRQALGQGPEFLTYFNYEAQQDKSGLPNDRFSAERPEGSISTLTIQRTEQRDSAMYRCASSLVTSGRARETQYFGPGTRLLVL.

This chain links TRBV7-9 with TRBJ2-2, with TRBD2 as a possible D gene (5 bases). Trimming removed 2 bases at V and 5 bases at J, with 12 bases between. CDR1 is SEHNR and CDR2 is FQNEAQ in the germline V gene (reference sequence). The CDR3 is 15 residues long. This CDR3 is CASSLYGSPTGELFF. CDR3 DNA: TGTGCCAGCAGCTTATATGGGAGTCCGACCGGGGAGCTGTTTTTT.

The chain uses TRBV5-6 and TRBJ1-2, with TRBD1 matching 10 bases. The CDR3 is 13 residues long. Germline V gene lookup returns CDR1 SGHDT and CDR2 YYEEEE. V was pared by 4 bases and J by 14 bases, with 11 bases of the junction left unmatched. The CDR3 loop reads CASSPLTGGADTF. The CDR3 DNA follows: TGTGCCAGCAGCCCTCTGACAGGGGGCGCGGATACCTTC.